This T cell receptor (beta chain) comes out of a study of blood T cell repertoires in COVID-19. This clone was found a few times. The CDR3 spans 13 residues. Unmatched junction bases numbered 3, after V lost 3 bases and J lost 7 bases. Germline CDR1 and CDR2: SGHRS and YFSETQ. The repertoire was sequenced with immunoSEQ multiplex PCR; TCRdb's copy has only in-frame clones and lacks some. This sample has 220,000 or so clones, with around 84% found just once. Specimen: PBMCs or T cells enriched from blood (not recorded which). The source is a woman in her thirties or forties who had recovered from COVID-19. V usage is TRBV5-1 and J usage is TRBJ2-1; 8 nucleotides agree with TRBD2. CDR3 bases: TGCGCCAGCAGCTCGGGACTAGTGAATGAGCAGTTCTTC. Translating gives CASSSGLVNEQFF.